Sequencing of this T cell receptor beta chain was carried out in a study of identical twins. General observations from the study: In cord blood, abundant beta clonotypes had fewer insertions; memory showed no trend.

The germline V gene encodes CDR1 KGHDR and CDR2 SFDVKD. This CDR3 is 11 amino acids long. The V end lost 3 bases, the J end lost 8 bases, and 4 bases lay between the germline ends. Unique molecular identifiers were present on the cDNA, and a universal primer site came from template switching. Via MiXCR, TCRdb re-called the 5' RACE reads, giving one row per CDR3 protein. This sample has 550,000 to 700,000 distinct CDR3 sequences, with 21% found just once. This clonotype was found a few times. What it binds is not known. The donor group consisted entirely of healthy Caucasians. The same sample was also used in a study of T cells expressing NK-cell markers. That study reports: The study found dominant NKG2C+ clonotypes at roughly 1.0-7.5% of CD8+ T cells in five or six donors.

The rearrangement uses TRBV24-1 and TRBJ2-1; D is unclear. The sequenced sample was PBMCs. The receptor's source is a woman between 18 and 29 years old in good health. CDR3 nucleotide sequence: TGTGCCACCAGTGATACGGATGAGCAGTTCTTC. It yields the protein CATSDTDEQFF.